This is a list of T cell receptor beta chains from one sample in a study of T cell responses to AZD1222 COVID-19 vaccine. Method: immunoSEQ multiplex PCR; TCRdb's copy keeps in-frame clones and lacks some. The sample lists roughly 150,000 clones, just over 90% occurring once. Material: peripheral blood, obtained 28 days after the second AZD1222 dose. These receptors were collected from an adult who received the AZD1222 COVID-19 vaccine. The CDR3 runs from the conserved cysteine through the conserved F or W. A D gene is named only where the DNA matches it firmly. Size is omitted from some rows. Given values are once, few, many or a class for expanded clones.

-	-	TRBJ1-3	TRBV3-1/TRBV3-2	CASSRGDRPGNTIYF	TGTGCCAGCAGCCGAGGGGACCGGCCAGGAAACACCATATATTTT
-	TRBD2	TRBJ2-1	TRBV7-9	CASSLALAGVYNEQFF	TGTGCCAGCAGCTTAGCGCTAGCGGGGGTCTACAATGAGCAGTTCTTC
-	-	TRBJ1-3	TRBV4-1	CASSQHLFGDTIYF	TGCGCCAGCAGCCAACACTTGTTCGGTGACACCATATATTTT
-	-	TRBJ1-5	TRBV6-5	CASINGGLSNQPQHF	TGTGCCAGCATAAATGGGGGGCTTAGCAATCAGCCCCAGCATTTT
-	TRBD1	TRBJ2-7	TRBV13	CASSIWTGDYEQYF	TGTGCCAGCAGCATCTGGACAGGGGACTACGAGCAGTACTTC
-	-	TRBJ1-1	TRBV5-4	CASSLAGGGEAFF	TGTGCCAGCAGCTTGGCCGGGGGAGGTGAAGCTTTCTTT
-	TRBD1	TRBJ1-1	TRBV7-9	CASSPGQGGTTEAFF	TGTGCCAGCAGCCCTGGACAGGGAGGGACCACTGAAGCTTTCTTT
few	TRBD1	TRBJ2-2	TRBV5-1	CASSFWTGAGELFF	TGCGCCAGCAGCTTCTGGACAGGGGCTGGGGAGCTGTTTTTT
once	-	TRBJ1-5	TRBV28	CASSFEGWQVNQPQHF	TGTGCCAGCAGTTTTGAAGGTTGGCAGGTAAATCAGCCCCAGCATTTT
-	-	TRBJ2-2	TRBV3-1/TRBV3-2	CASSQDRTGELFF	TGTGCCAGCAGCCAAGATCGGACCGGGGAGCTGTTTTTT
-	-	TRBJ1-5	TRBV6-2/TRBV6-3	CASSYSMARRTSNQPQHF	TGTGCCAGCAGTTACTCGATGGCCAGGAGGACGAGCAATCAGCCCCAGCATTTT
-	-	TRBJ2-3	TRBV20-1	CSASPRANSADTQYF	TGCAGTGCTAGTCCAAGGGCTAACAGTGCTGATACGCAGTATTTT
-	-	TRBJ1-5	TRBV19	CASSIDDSAYSNQPQHF	TGTGCCAGTAGTATAGACGACAGCGCCTATAGCAATCAGCCCCAGCATTTT
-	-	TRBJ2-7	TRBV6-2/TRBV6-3	CASSYAGATYEQYF	TGTGCCAGCAGTTACGCAGGGGCGACCTACGAGCAGTACTTC
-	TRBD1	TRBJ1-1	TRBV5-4	CASSSQQGAAKAFF	TGTGCCAGCAGCTCGCAACAGGGGGCGGCTAAAGCTTTCTTT
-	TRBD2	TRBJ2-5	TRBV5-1	CASSLDSGRAGETQYF	TGCGCCAGCAGCTTGGATAGCGGGAGGGCCGGAGAGACCCAGTACTTC
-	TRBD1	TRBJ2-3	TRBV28	CASSRGTGEGDTQYF	TGTGCCAGCAGCCGCGGTACAGGGGAAGGAGATACGCAGTATTTT
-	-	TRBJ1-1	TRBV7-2	CASSLKDRNTEAFF	TGTGCCAGCAGCTTAAAGGACAGGAACACTGAAGCTTTCTTT
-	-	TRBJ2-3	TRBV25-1	CASSEGGSSTDTQYF	TGTGCCAGCAGTGAAGGGGGGTCTAGCACAGATACGCAGTATTTT
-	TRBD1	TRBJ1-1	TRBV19	CASVDRGPTEAFF	TGTGCCAGTGTAGACAGGGGGCCCACTGAAGCTTTCTTT
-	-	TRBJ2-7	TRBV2	CASKGSSPYEQYF	TGTGCCAGCAAGGGGTCCTCCCCCTACGAGCAGTACTTC
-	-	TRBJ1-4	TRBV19	CASSFLNEKLFF	TGTGCCAGTAGTTTCCTGAATGAAAAACTGTTTTTT
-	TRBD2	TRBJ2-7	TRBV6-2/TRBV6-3	CASSAYSGDVDEQYF	TGTGCCAGCAGTGCCTACAGCGGGGACGTCGACGAGCAGTACTTC
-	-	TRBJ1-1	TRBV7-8	CASSPPTHTEAFF	TGTGCCAGCAGTCCCCCCACTCACACTGAAGCTTTCTTT
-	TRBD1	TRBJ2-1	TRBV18	CASSPPDRGTYNEQFF	TGTGCCAGCTCACCACCGGACAGGGGTACCTACAATGAGCAGTTCTTC
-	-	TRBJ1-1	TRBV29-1	CSVAEGFTEAFF	TGCAGCGTCGCTGAGGGTTTCACTGAAGCTTTCTTT
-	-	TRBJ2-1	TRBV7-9	CASSFLPLGGAGDEQFF	TGTGCCAGCAGCTTTCTCCCATTGGGGGGAGCCGGGGATGAGCAGTTCTTC
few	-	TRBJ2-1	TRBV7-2	CASSLGWGSYNEQFF	TGTGCCAGCAGCTTAGGGTGGGGCTCCTACAATGAGCAGTTCTTC
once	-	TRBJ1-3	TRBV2	CASSDQPRTGNTIYF	TGTGCCAGCAGTGATCAACCAAGAACTGGAAACACCATATATTTT
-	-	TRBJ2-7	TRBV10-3	CAIREITVDVQYF	TGTGCCATCAGGGAAATCACAGTGGACGTCCAGTACTTC
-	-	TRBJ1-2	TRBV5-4	CASSETDLPVSDYGYTF	TGTGCCAGCAGCGAGACAGATTTACCCGTTTCTGACTATGGCTACACCTTC
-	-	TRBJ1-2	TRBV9	CASSVEPYGYTF	TGTGCCAGCAGCGTGGAGCCCTATGGCTACACCTTC
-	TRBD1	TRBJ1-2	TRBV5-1	CASTLKTGQIYGYTF	TGCGCCAGCACCCTGAAGACAGGGCAAATCTATGGCTACACCTTC
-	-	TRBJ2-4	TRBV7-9	CASSQDRDTERNIQYF	TGTGCCAGCAGCCAGGACCGGGACACGGAGAGAAACATTCAGTACTTC
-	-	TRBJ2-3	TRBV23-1	CASTPEADHKVTDTQYF	TGCGCCAGCACCCCCGAGGCCGATCATAAAGTCACAGATACGCAGTATTTT
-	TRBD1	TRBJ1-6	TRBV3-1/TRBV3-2	CASSQDKGAGNSPLHF	TGTGCCAGCAGCCAAGATAAGGGGGCGGGAAATTCACCCCTCCACTTT
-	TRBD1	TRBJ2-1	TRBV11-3	CASSFRDSYNEQFF	TGTGCCAGCAGCTTCCGGGACAGCTACAATGAGCAGTTCTTC
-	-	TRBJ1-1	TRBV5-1	CASSLDRTNLGAFF	TGCGCCAGCAGCTTGGATAGGACAAACCTGGGAGCTTTCTTT
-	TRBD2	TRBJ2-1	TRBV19	CASSTSGGSYNEQFF	TGTGCCAGTAGTACGAGCGGGGGGTCCTACAATGAGCAGTTCTTC
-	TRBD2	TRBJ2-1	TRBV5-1	CASSPSGGGSYNEQFF	TGCGCCAGCAGCCCTAGCGGGGGGGGCTCCTACAATGAGCAGTTCTTC
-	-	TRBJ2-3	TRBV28	CASRTGVRVDTQYF	TGTGCCAGCAGAACTGGTGTTAGGGTAGATACGCAGTATTTT
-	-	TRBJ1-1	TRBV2	CASSERRNTEAFF	TGTGCCAGCAGTGAAAGAAGGAACACTGAAGCTTTCTTT
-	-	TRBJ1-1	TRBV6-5	CASSSRRVMNTEAFF	TGTGCCAGCAGTTCCCGCCGGGTCATGAACACTGAAGCTTTCTTT
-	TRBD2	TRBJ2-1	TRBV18	CASSRRTSGNEQFF	TGTGCCAGCTCCCGACGGACTAGCGGCAATGAGCAGTTCTTC
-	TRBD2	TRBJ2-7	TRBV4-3	CASSQDGGIAGYEQYF	TGCGCCAGCAGCCAAGATGGAGGCATAGCGGGGTACGAGCAGTACTTC
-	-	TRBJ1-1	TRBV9	CASSVIGTNAEAFF	TGTGCCAGCAGCGTTATTGGGACTAACGCTGAAGCTTTCTTT
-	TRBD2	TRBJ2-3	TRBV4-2	CASSLNVGGELTDTQYF	TGTGCCAGCAGCTTAAATGTGGGGGGGGAACTCACAGATACGCAGTATTTT
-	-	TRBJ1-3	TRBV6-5	CASRGLRRNTIYF	TGTGCCAGCAGAGGATTAAGGAGAAACACCATATATTTT
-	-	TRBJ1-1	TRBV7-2	CASSPATEAFF	TGTGCCAGCAGCCCGGCCACTGAAGCTTTCTTT
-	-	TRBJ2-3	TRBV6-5	CASSYNRLVSTDTQYF	TGTGCCAGCAGTTACAACAGGCTAGTTAGCACAGATACGCAGTATTTT
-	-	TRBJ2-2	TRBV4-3	CASSQDLSGELFF	TGCGCCAGCAGCCAAGATCTCTCCGGGGAGCTGTTTTTT
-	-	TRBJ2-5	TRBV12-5	CASGSIQETQYF	TGTGCTAGTGGAAGTATTCAAGAGACCCAGTACTTC